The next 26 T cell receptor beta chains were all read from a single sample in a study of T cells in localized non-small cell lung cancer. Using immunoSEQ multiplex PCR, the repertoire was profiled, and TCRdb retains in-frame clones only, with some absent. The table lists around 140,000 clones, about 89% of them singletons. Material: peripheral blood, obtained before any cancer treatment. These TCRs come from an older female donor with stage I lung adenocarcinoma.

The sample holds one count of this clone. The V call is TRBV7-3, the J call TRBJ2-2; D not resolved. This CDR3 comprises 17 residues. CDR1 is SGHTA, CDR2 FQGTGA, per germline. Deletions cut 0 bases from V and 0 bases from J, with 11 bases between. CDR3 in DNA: TGTGCCAGCAGCTTAACGTCGAGCAGATCGAACACCGGGGAGCTGTTTTTT. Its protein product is CASSLTSSRSNTGELFF.

The CDR3 DNA reads TGTGCCACCAGCAGGGATCATTCCTACGAGCAGTACTTC. Its protein is CATSRDHSYEQYF. This chain joins TRBV15 and TRBJ2-7, with D unresolved. Germline CDR1 is LNHNV and CDR2 is YYDKDF (reference sequence). There are 13 residues in the CDR3. Trimming removed 3 bases at V and 1 base at J, with 7 bases between.

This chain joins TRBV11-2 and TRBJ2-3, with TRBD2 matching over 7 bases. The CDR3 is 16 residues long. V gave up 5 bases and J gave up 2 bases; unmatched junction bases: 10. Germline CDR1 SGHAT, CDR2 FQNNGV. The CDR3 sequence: CASSANLAEPTDTQYF. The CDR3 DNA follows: TGTGCCAGCAGCGCCAATCTAGCGGAACCCACAGATACGCAGTATTTT. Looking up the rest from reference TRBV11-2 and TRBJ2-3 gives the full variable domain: EAGVAQSPRYKIIEKRQSVAFWCNPISGHATLYWYQQILGQGPKLLIQFQNNGVVDDSQLPKDRFSAERLKGVDSTLKIQPAKLEDSAVYLCASSANLAEPTDTQYFGPGTRLTVL.

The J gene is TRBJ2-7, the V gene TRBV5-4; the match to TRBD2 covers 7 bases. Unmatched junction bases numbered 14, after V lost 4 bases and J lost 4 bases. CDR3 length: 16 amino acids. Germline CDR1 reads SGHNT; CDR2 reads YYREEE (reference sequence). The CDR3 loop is CASSPGRGRAPYEQYF. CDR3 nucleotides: TGTGCCAGCAGCCCGGGCCGGGGGAGGGCCCCTTACGAGCAGTACTTC.

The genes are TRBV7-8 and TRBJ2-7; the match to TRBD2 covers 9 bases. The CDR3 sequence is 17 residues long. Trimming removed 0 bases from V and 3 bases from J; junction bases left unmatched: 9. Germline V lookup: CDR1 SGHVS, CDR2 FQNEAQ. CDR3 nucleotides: TGTGCCAGCAGCTTAGCGGTTCTTAGCGGGAGAGACTACGAGCAGTACTTC. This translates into CASSLAVLSGRDYEQYF.

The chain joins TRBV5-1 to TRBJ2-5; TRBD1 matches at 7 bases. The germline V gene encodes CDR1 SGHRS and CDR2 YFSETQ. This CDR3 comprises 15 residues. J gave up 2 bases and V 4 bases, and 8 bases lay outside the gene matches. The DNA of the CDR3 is TGCGCCAGCAGCAAAGGGACAGAACTTCAAGAGACCCAGTACTTC. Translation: CASSKGTELQETQYF.

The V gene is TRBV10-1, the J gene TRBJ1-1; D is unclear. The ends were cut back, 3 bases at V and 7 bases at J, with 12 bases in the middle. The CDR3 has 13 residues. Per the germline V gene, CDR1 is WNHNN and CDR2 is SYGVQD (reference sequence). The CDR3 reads CASSDQPRLEAFF. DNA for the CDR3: TGCGCCAGCAGTGATCAACCTCGCCTTGAAGCTTTCTTT.

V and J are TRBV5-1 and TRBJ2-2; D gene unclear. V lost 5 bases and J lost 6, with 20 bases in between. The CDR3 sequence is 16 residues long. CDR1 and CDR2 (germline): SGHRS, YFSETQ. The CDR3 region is CASSSGPLGDAGELFF. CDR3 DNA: TGCGCCAGCAGTTCTGGCCCGCTAGGTGACGCCGGGGAGCTGTTTTTT. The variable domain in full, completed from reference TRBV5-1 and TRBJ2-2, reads KAGVTQTPRYLIKTRGQQVTLSCSPISGHRSVSWYQQTPGQGLQFLFEYFSETQRNKGNFPGRFSGRQFSNSRSEMNVSTLELGDSALYLCASSSGPLGDAGELFFGEGSRLTVL.

CDR3 in DNA: TGTGCCAGCAGTTACTCAAGGGACCCGACCTACGAGCAGTACTTC. Translating gives CASSYSRDPTYEQYF. The gene calls are TRBV6-5 and TRBJ2-7, with D tentatively TRBD1 or TRBD2 (5 bases each). Trimming stripped 0 bases from V and 2 bases from J, with 11 bases between. Germline V lookup: CDR1 MNHEY, CDR2 SVGAGI. CDR3 size: 15 residues.

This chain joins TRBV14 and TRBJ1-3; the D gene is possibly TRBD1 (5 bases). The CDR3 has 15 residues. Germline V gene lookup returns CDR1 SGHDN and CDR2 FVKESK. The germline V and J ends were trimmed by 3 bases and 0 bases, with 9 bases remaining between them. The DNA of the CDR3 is TGTGCCAGCAGCCACTGGGGCCTCTCTGGAAACACCATATATTTT. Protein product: CASSHWGLSGNTIYF.

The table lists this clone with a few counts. The CDR3 loop is CATKRTGSNYGYTF. DNA for the CDR3: TGTGCCACCAAGAGGACAGGCTCCAACTATGGCTACACCTTC. The chain employs TRBV2 and TRBJ1-2; 7 bases are shared with TRBD1. CDR3 length equals 14 residues. V lost 10 bases and J lost 2; bases outside the gene matches: 10. Germline assignment: CDR1 SNHLY and CDR2 FYNNEI.

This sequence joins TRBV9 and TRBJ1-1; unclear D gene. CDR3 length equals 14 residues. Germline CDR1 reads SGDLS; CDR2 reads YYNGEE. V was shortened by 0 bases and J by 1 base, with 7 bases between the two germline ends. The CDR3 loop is CASSVVWGNTEAFF. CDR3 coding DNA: TGTGCCAGCAGCGTAGTTTGGGGGAACACTGAAGCTTTCTTT. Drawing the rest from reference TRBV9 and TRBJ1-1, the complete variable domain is DSGVTQTPKHLITATGQRVTLRCSPRSGDLSVYWYQQSLDQGLQFLIQYYNGEERAKGNILERFSAQQFPDLHSELNLSSLELGDSALYFCASSVVWGNTEAFFGQGTRLTVV.

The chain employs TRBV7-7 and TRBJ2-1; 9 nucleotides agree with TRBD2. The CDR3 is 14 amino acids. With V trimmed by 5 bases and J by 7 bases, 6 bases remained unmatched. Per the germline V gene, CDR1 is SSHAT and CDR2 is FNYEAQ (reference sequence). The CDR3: CASSLSGSINEQFF. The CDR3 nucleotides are TGTGCCAGCAGCCTTAGCGGGAGTATTAATGAGCAGTTCTTC.

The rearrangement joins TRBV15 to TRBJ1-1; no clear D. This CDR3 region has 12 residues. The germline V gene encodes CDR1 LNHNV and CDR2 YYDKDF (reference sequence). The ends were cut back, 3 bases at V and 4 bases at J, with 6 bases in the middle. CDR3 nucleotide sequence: TGTGCCACCAGCAGTGGAGGCACTGAAGCTTTCTTT. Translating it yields CATSSGGTEAFF.

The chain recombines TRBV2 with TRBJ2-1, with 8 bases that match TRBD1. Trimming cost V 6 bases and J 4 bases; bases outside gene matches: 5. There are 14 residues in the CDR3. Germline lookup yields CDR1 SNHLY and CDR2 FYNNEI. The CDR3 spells CASSRQGWYNEQFF. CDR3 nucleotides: TGTGCCAGCAGCCGACAGGGGTGGTACAATGAGCAGTTCTTC.

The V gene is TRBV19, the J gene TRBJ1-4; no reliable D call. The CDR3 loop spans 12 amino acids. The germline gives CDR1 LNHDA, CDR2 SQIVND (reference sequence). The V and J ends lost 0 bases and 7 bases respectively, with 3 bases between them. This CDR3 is CASSIEGEKLFF. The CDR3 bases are TGTGCCAGTAGTATAGAGGGTGAAAAACTGTTTTTT.

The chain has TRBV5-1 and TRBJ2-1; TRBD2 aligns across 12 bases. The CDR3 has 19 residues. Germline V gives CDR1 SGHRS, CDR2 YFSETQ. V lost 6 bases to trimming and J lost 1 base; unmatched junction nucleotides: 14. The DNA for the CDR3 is TGCGCCAGCAACGCCCGGACTAGCGGGACCCCTGGGTCCTACAATGAGCAGTTCTTC. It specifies CASNARTSGTPGSYNEQFF.

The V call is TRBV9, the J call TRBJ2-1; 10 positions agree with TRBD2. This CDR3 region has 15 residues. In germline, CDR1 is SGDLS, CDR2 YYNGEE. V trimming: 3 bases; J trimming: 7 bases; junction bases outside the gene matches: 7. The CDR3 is CASSELAGTFNEQFF. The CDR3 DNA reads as TGTGCCAGCAGCGAACTAGCGGGGACGTTTAATGAGCAGTTCTTC.

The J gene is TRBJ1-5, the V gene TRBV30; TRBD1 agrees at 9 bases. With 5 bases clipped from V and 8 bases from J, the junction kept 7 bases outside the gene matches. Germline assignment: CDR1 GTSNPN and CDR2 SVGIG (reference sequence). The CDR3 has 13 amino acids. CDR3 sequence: CAWRDRGEEPQHF. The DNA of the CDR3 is TGTGCCTGGCGAGACAGGGGGGAGGAGCCCCAGCATTTT.

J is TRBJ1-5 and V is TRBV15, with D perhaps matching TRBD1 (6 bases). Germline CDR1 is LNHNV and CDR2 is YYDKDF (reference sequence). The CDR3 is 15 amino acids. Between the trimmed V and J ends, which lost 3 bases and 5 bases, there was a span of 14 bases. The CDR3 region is CATSSRRGGYQPQHF. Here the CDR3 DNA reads TGTGCCACCAGCAGCCGAAGGGGGGGCTATCAGCCCCAGCATTTT.

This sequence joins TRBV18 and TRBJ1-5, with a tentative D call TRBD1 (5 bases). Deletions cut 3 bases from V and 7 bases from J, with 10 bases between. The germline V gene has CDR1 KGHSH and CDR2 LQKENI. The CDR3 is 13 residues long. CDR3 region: CASSPGDGQPQHF. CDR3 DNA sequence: TGTGCCAGCTCACCGGGGGACGGGCAGCCCCAGCATTTT.

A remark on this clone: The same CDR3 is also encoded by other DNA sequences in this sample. In nucleotides, the CDR3 is TGTGCCAGCAGTGAAGAGAGCACAGATACGCAGTATTTT. It translates to CASSEESTDTQYF. The chain recombines TRBV2 with TRBJ2-3, with D uncertain. This CDR3 contains 13 residues. Per the germline V gene, CDR1 is SNHLY and CDR2 is FYNNEI. Trimming pared 1 base from V and 0 bases from J, leaving 2 bases between.

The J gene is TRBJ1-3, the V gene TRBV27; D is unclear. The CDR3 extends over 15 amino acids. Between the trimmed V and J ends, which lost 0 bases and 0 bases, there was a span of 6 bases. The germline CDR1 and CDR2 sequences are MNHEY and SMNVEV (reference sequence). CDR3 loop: CASSLSRSSGNTIYF. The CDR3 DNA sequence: TGTGCCAGCAGTTTATCCCGGAGCTCTGGAAACACCATATATTTT.

The CDR3 bases are TGTGCCAGCAGCTTAGGGCAGGGGTATGGCGAGCAGTACTTC. It yields the protein CASSLGQGYGEQYF. The chain combines TRBV7-9 with TRBJ2-7; D possibly corresponds to TRBD1 (6 bases). The CDR3 covers 14 residues. The germline gives CDR1 SEHNR, CDR2 FQNEAQ (reference sequence). V was trimmed by 1 base and J by 6 bases, leaving 13 bases between them.

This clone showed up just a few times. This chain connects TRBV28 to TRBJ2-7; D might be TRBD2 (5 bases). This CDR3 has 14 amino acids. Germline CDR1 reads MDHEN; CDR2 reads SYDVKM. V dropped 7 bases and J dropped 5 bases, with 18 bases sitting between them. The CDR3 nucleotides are TGTGCCAGCACCCGCCGCCAAGGAGGTCACGAGCAGTACTTC. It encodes CASTRRQGGHEQYF.

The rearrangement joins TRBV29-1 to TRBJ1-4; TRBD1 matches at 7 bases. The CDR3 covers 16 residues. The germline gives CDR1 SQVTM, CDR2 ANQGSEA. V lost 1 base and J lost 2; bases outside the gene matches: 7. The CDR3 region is CSVEGATGATNEKLFF. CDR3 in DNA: TGCAGCGTTGAAGGCGCCACAGGGGCGACTAATGAAAAACTGTTTTTT.